Below, one T cell receptor (beta chain) is given with its context. This record belongs to a study of blood T cell repertoires in COVID-19. TCRdb keeps only in-frame clones here, not all; method: immunoSEQ multiplex PCR. The table includes about 260,000 clones, approximately 85% detected once. V lost 2 bases, J lost 3 bases, and 7 bases stayed unmatched. The length of the CDR3 is 15 residues. The germline CDR1 and CDR2 sequences are KGHSH and LQKENI. This clonotype originated in a human donor in a cohort sampled during active COVID-19. V and J are TRBV18 and TRBJ2-7; 7 bases line up with TRBD1. Input material: peripheral blood. Here the CDR3 reads CASSPEGASLYEQYF. The CDR3 DNA sequence: TGTGCCAGCTCACCAGAGGGGGCTTCACTCTACGAGCAGTACTTC.